This record concerns one TCR beta chain sequence. Antigen specificity is unknown. This sample was taken from a study of a mutant IDH1 vaccine in newly diagnosed glioma. About the research overall: The patients were given eight vaccinations, one each in weeks 1, 3, 5, 7, 11, 15, 19 and 23. Prior therapy was radiotherapy, temozolomide, or both; most received both. Patients began vaccination 4-6 weeks after radiotherapy alone, or with temozolomide cycles. Treated patients, approximately 62% male and 37.5% female, averaged about 40 years of age.

Looked up from germline, CDR1 is SGHTA and CDR2 is FQGTGA. This CDR3 spans 13 amino acids. Trimming took off 5 bases at V and 6 bases at J, with 14 bases between the two ends. TCRdb's table, derived via immunoSEQ multiplex PCR, lists solely in-frame clones and lacks some. The sample consists of some 51,000 clones, just under 80% of them appearing once. Regarding time point: week 5, during vaccination. The study gave 300 ug of mutant IDH1 20-mer peptide per vaccine dose, with topical imiquimod. This sequence originates from a man aged 50-60 years with glioma. The material sequenced was PBMCs, taken from a glioma patient whose treatment included an IDH1 peptide vaccine. The V call is TRBV7-3, the J call TRBJ2-7; a possible D gene is TRBD2 (6 bases). The CDR3 DNA follows: TGTGCCAGCAGCCTGACTAGTAGTTCCGAGCAGTACTTC. Its protein product is CASSLTSSSEQYF.